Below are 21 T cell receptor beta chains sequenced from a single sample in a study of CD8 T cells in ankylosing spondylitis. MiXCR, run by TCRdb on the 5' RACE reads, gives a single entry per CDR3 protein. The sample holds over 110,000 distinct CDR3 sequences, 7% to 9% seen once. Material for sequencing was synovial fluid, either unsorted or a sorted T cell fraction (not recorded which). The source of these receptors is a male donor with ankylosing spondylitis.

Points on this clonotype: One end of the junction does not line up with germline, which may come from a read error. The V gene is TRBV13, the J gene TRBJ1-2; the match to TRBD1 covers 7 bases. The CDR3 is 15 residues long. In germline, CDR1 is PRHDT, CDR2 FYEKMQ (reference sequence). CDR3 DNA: TGTGCCAGCAGCCTAGGGCGGGACAGTAATTATGGCTACACCTTC. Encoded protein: CASSLGRDSNYGYTF. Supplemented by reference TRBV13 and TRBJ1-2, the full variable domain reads AAGVIQSPRHLIKEKRETATLKCYPIPRHDTVYWYQQGPGQDPQFLISFYEKMQSDKGSIPDRFSAQQFSDYHSELNMSSLELGDSALYFCASSLGRDSNYGYTFGSGTRLTVV.

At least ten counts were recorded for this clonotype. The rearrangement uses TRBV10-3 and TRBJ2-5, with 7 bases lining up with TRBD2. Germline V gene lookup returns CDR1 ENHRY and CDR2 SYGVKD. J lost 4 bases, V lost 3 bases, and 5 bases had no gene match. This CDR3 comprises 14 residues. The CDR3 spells CAISDSTGGETQYF. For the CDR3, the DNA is TGTGCCATCAGTGACTCTACGGGAGGAGAGACCCAGTACTTC.

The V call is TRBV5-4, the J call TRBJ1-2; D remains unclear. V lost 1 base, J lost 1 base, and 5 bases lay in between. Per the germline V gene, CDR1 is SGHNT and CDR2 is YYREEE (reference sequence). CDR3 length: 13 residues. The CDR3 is CASSLWVNYGYTF. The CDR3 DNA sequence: TGTGCCAGCAGCTTGTGGGTTAACTATGGCTACACCTTC.

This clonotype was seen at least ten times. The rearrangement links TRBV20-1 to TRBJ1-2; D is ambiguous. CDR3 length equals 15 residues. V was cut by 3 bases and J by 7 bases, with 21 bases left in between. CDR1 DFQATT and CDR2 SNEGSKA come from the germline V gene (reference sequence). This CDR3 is CSASPPDATYGGYTF. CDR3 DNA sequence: TGCAGTGCTAGCCCCCCCGACGCTACCTATGGTGGCTACACCTTC.

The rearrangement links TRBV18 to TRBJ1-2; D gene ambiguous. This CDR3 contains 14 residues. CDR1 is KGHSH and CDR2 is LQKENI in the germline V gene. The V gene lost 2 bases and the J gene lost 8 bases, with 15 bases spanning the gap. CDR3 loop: CASSPGSTGRGYTF. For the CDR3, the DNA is TGTGCCAGCTCACCAGGGTCGACGGGAAGAGGCTACACCTTC.

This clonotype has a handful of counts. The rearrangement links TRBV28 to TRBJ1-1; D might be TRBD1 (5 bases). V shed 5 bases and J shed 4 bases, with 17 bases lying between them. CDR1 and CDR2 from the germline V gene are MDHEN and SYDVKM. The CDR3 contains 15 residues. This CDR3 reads CASSRWGSRSTEAFF. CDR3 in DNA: TGTGCCAGCAGTCGATGGGGCAGCAGGTCCACTGAAGCTTTCTTT.

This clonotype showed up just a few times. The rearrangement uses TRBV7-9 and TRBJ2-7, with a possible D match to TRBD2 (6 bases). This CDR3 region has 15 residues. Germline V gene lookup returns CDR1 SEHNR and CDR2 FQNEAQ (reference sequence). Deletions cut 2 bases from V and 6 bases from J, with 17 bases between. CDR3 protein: CASSLWRGENPEQYF. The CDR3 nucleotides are TGTGCCAGCAGCTTATGGCGCGGGGAGAACCCCGAGCAGTACTTC.

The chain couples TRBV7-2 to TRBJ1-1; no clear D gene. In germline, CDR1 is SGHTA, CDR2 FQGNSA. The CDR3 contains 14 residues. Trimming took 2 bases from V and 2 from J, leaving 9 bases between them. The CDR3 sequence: CASSLMAQNTEAFF. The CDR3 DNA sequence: TGTGCCAGCAGCTTAATGGCGCAAAACACTGAAGCTTTCTTT.

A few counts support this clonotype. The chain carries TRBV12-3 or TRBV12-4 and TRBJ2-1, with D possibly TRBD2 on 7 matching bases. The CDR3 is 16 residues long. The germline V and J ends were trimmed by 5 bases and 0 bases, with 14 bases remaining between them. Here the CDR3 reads CASSPQGGVSYNEQFF. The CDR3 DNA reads TGTGCCAGCAGTCCACAAGGGGGGGTCTCCTACAATGAGCAGTTCTTC.

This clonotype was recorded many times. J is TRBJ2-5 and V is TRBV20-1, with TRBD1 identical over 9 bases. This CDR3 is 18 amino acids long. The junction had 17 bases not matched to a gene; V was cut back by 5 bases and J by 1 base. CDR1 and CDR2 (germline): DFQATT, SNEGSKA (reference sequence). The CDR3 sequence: CSASLTPGQGTSQETQYF. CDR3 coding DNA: TGCAGTGCTTCACTTACCCCTGGACAGGGGACATCCCAAGAGACCCAGTACTTC.

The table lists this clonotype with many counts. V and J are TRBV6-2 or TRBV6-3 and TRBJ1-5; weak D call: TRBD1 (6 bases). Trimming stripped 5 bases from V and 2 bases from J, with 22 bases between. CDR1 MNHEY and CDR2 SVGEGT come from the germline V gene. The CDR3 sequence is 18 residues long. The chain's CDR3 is CASSADRNRAGGNQPQHF. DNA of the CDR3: TGTGCCAGCAGTGCGGACCGTAACAGGGCCGGGGGCAATCAGCCCCAGCATTTT.

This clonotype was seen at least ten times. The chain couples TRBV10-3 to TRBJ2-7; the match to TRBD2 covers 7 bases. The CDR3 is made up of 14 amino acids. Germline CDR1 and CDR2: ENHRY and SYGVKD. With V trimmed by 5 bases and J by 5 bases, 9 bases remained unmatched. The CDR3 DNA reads TGTGCCATCAGTCTTCAGCGGGACGCCAACGAGCAGTACTTC. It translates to CAISLQRDANEQYF.

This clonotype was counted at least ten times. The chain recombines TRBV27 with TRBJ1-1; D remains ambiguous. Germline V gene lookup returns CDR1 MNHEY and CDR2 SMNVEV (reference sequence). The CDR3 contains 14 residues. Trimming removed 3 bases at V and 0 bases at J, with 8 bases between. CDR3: CASSFNTVNTEAFF. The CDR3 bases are TGTGCCAGCAGTTTTAATACAGTGAACACTGAAGCTTTCTTT.

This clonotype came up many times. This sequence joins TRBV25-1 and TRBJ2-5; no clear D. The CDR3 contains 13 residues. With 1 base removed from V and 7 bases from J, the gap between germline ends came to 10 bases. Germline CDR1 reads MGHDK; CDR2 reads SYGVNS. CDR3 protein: CASSESGGGTQYF. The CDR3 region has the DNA TGTGCCAGCAGTGAATCCGGCGGTGGGACCCAGTACTTC.

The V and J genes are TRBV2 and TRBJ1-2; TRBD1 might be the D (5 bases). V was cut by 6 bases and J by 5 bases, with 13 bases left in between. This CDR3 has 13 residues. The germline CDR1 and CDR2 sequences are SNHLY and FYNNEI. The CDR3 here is CASRSGVGYGYTF. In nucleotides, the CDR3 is TGTGCCAGCAGGTCGGGGGTTGGATATGGCTACACCTTC.

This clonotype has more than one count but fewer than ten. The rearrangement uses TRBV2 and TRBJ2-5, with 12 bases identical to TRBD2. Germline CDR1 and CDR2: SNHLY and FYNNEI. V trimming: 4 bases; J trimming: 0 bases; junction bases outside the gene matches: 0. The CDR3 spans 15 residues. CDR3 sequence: CASSGLAGDQETQYF. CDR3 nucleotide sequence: TGTGCCAGCAGTGGACTAGCGGGGGACCAAGAGACCCAGTACTTC. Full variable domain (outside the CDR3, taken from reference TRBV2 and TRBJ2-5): EPEVTQTPSHQVTQMGQEVILRCVPISNHLYFYWYRQILGQKVEFLVSFYNNEISEKSEIFDDQFSVERPDGSNFTLKIRSTKLEDSAMYFCASSGLAGDQETQYFGPGTRLLVL.

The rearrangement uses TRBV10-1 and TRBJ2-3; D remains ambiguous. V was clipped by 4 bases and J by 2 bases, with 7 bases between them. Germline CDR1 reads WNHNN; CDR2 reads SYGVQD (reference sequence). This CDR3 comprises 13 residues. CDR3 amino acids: CASSVLSTDTQYF. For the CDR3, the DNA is TGCGCCAGCAGTGTCCTCTCCACAGATACGCAGTATTTT.

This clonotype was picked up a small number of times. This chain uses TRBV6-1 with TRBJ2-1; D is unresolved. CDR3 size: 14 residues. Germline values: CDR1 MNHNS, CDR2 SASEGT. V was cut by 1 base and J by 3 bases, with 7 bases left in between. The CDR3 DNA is TGTGCCAGCAGTGAAGGTTTGGACTACAATGAGCAGTTCTTC. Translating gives CASSEGLDYNEQFF.

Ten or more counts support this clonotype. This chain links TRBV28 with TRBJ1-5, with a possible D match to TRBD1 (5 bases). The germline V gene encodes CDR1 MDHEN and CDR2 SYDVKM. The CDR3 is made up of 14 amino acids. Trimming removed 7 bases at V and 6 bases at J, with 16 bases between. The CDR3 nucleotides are TGTGCCAGCACCCGGCCGGGGGTGTTTCAGCCCCAGCATTTT. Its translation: CASTRPGVFQPQHF.

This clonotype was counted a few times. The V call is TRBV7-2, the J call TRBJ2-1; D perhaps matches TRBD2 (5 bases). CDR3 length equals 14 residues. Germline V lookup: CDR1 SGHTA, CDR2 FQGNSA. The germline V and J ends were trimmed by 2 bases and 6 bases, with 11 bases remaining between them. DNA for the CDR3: TGTGCCAGCAGCTTACAGTCGGGGAGCAATGAGCAGTTCTTC. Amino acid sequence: CASSLQSGSNEQFF.

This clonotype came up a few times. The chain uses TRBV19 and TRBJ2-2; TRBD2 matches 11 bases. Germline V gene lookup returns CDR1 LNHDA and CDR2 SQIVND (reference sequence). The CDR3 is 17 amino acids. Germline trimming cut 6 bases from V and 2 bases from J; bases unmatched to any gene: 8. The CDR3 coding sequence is TGTGCCAGTAGGACCGGGACTAGCGGTTTTAACACCGGGGAGCTGTTTTTT. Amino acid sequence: CASRTGTSGFNTGELFF.